The T cell receptor beta chain described here comes from a study of patients and donors after allogeneic stem cell transplantation. TCRdb called the RT-PCR reads again in MiXCR, with one record for every CDR3 protein. Among approximately 21,000 distinct CDR3 sequences listed, about 28% were seen once. The germline gives CDR1 SGHVS, CDR2 FQNEAQ. The CDR3 has 12 amino acids. V lost 4 bases and J 3 bases, leaving 5 bases between the germline ends. The sequenced sample was blood, either unsorted or a sorted T cell fraction (not recorded which). The source is a human donor who was either an allogeneic HSCT recipient or a stem cell or donor lymphocyte infusion donor (not recorded which). It is not recorded whose cells these are; they may come from a transplant donor. The chain employs TRBV7-8 and TRBJ2-3; no definite D call. The CDR3 protein is CASSSNTDTQYF. The CDR3 DNA reads TGTGCCAGCAGCTCCAATACAGATACGCAGTATTTT.